Listed below are T cell receptor beta chains from one sample, sequenced in a study of cytomegalovirus exposure and HLA in healthy donors. Profiled with immunoSEQ multiplex PCR; TCRdb holds only in-frame clones, not every one. Here the sample spans under 250,000 clones, 83% being singletons. Source material: PBMCs. Receptor source: a young woman in good health and CMV-seronegative. The CDR3 runs from the conserved cysteine through the conserved F or W. A D gene is named only where the DNA matches it firmly. Clone size is not always given. Where it is, it says once, few, many or a class for expanded clones.

clone size: NA
V gene: TRBV27
D gene: NA
J gene: TRBJ2-1
CDR3 DNA: TGTGCCAGCTCCTTCAAACCCGTGGCAGACAATGAGCAGTTCTTC
CDR3 protein: CASSFKPVADNEQFF

clone size: NA
V gene: TRBV9
D gene: TRBD1
J gene: TRBJ2-7
CDR3 DNA: TGTGCCAGCAGCGTAGGGGGACAGGCCTACGAGCAGTACTTC
CDR3 protein: CASSVGGQAYEQYF

clone size: once
V gene: TRBV6-1
D gene: NA
J gene: TRBJ1-5
CDR3 DNA: TGTGCCAGCAGTGAAACCCGGAATTATCAGCCCCAGCATTTT
CDR3 protein: CASSETRNYQPQHF

clone size: NA
V gene: TRBV18
D gene: NA
J gene: TRBJ1-2
CDR3 DNA: TGTGCCAGCTCACCACAGGGGCAGCTCTATGGCTACACCTTC
CDR3 protein: CASSPQGQLYGYTF

clone size: NA
V gene: TRBV19
D gene: TRBD2
J gene: TRBJ2-7
CDR3 DNA: TGTGCCAGTAGACTAGCGGGGGGTTCCTACGAGCAGTACTTC
CDR3 protein: CASRLAGGSYEQYF

clone size: NA
V gene: TRBV27
D gene: TRBD2
J gene: TRBJ2-7
CDR3 DNA: TGTGCCAGCAGTCTGAGCCCCACACCGGGACTAGCGGGCTACGAGCAGTACTTC
CDR3 protein: CASSLSPTPGLAGYEQYF

clone size: NA
V gene: TRBV14
D gene: NA
J gene: TRBJ1-1
CDR3 DNA: TGTGCCAGCAGCCTACAGGGAAACACTGAAGCTTTCTTT
CDR3 protein: CASSLQGNTEAFF

clone size: NA
V gene: TRBV11-2
D gene: TRBD2
J gene: TRBJ2-1
CDR3 DNA: TGTGCCAGCAGCTTCGGTAGCGGGAGCAATGAGCAGTTCTTC
CDR3 protein: CASSFGSGSNEQFF

clone size: NA
V gene: TRBV5-1
D gene: NA
J gene: TRBJ2-2
CDR3 DNA: TGCGCCAGCAGCTTAACAGTCACCGGGGAGCTGTTTTTT
CDR3 protein: CASSLTVTGELFF

clone size: NA
V gene: TRBV4-1
D gene: NA
J gene: TRBJ2-3
CDR3 DNA: TGCGCCAGCAGCCAAGATTTTAGCGGTCGGGGTAGCACAGATACGCAGTATTTT
CDR3 protein: CASSQDFSGRGSTDTQYF

clone size: few
V gene: TRBV7-2
D gene: NA
J gene: TRBJ1-5
CDR3 DNA: TGTGCCAGCAGCCGTGGACAGTTTAATCAGCCCCAGCATTTT
CDR3 protein: CASSRGQFNQPQHF

clone size: NA
V gene: TRBV30
D gene: NA
J gene: TRBJ1-1
CDR3 DNA: TGTGCCTGGATCGGGAGACACCAAAAAGGTGAAGCTTTCTTT
CDR3 protein: CAWIGRHQKGEAFF

clone size: NA
V gene: TRBV6-6
D gene: NA
J gene: TRBJ1-4
CDR3 DNA: TGTGCCAGCAGGCCGAGGACAGAGCCGCGTGAAAAACTGTTTTTT
CDR3 protein: CASRPRTEPREKLFF

clone size: NA
V gene: TRBV27
D gene: TRBD1
J gene: TRBJ2-1
CDR3 DNA: TGTGCCAGCCGGACCCTCGGGACAGGGACCAATGAGCAGTTCTTC
CDR3 protein: CASRTLGTGTNEQFF

clone size: NA
V gene: TRBV10-1
D gene: TRBD2
J gene: TRBJ2-7
CDR3 DNA: TGCGCCAGCAGTGAGGATCGGACTAGCGGGAGGTTCGGCTACGAGCAGTACTTC
CDR3 protein: CASSEDRTSGRFGYEQYF

clone size: NA
V gene: TRBV4-1
D gene: NA
J gene: TRBJ1-2
CDR3 DNA: TGCGCCAGCAGCCAAGGGCAGGGAGATGGTGGCTACACCTTC
CDR3 protein: CASSQGQGDGGYTF

clone size: NA
V gene: TRBV9
D gene: NA
J gene: TRBJ2-1
CDR3 DNA: TGTGCCAGCAGCGCCCGTTCGACTAGTGCGATATACAATGAGCAGTTCTTC
CDR3 protein: CASSARSTSAIYNEQFF

clone size: NA
V gene: TRBV2
D gene: TRBD2
J gene: TRBJ2-1
CDR3 DNA: TGTGCCAGCATTGACCCGAGGGCTAGCGGGGGGCGGTACAATGAGCAGTTCTTC
CDR3 protein: CASIDPRASGGRYNEQFF

clone size: NA
V gene: TRBV28
D gene: TRBD1
J gene: TRBJ1-1
CDR3 DNA: TGTGCCAGCAGTCGGTCGACAGGGCCCGGCACTGAAGCTTTCTTT
CDR3 protein: CASSRSTGPGTEAFF

clone size: NA
V gene: TRBV6-6
D gene: TRBD1
J gene: TRBJ1-1
CDR3 DNA: TGTGCCAGCAGTCCAGACAGGGCCTTGAACACTGAAGCTTTCTTT
CDR3 protein: CASSPDRALNTEAFF

clone size: NA
V gene: TRBV7-2
D gene: NA
J gene: TRBJ1-2
CDR3 DNA: TGTGCCAGCAGCTTTGCGAACCTTATCTATGGCTACACCTTC
CDR3 protein: CASSFANLIYGYTF

clone size: NA
V gene: TRBV18
D gene: NA
J gene: TRBJ2-1
CDR3 DNA: TGTGCCAGCTCACCGGCAGGGAGCTCCTACAATGAGCAGTTCTTC
CDR3 protein: CASSPAGSSYNEQFF

clone size: NA
V gene: TRBV11-2
D gene: NA
J gene: TRBJ1-4
CDR3 DNA: TGTGCCAGCAGCTTGGGTCTTATATCAACTAATGAAAAACTGTTTTTT
CDR3 protein: CASSLGLISTNEKLFF

clone size: NA
V gene: TRBV5-6
D gene: NA
J gene: TRBJ1-1
CDR3 DNA: TGTGCCAGCAGCTTGCCGGGGTCTGTTGAAGCTTTCTTT
CDR3 protein: CASSLPGSVEAFF

clone size: once
V gene: TRBV28
D gene: TRBD1
J gene: TRBJ1-1
CDR3 DNA: TGTGCCACCCACTGGGGACAGCTAAACACTGAAGCTTTCTTT
CDR3 protein: CATHWGQLNTEAFF

clone size: few
V gene: TRBV7-9
D gene: TRBD1
J gene: TRBJ1-3
CDR3 DNA: TGTGCCAGCAGCTCCCCCGCATGGACAGGAACGAGCTCTGGAAACACCATATATTTT
CDR3 protein: CASSSPAWTGTSSGNTIYF

clone size: NA
V gene: TRBV5-6
D gene: NA
J gene: TRBJ2-1
CDR3 DNA: TGTGCCAGCAGCCTGGCCGGGGTAGCGGCCGGGCAGAATGAGCAGTTCTTC
CDR3 protein: CASSLAGVAAGQNEQFF

clone size: NA
V gene: TRBV18
D gene: TRBD1
J gene: TRBJ1-2
CDR3 DNA: TGTGCCAGCTCACCGGGACAGTTATATGGCTACACCTTC
CDR3 protein: CASSPGQLYGYTF

clone size: NA
V gene: TRBV14
D gene: NA
J gene: TRBJ1-2
CDR3 DNA: TGTGCCAGCAGTCCACAGGGAAACTATGGCTACACCTTC
CDR3 protein: CASSPQGNYGYTF

clone size: few
V gene: TRBV27
D gene: NA
J gene: TRBJ1-2
CDR3 DNA: TGTGCCAGCGGGGGGCCCTATGGCTACACCTTC
CDR3 protein: CASGGPYGYTF

clone size: NA
V gene: TRBV9
D gene: TRBD1
J gene: TRBJ1-1
CDR3 DNA: TGTGCCAGCAGCATCACAGGGGACACTGAAGCTTTCTTT
CDR3 protein: CASSITGDTEAFF

clone size: once
V gene: TRBV28
D gene: NA
J gene: TRBJ1-1
CDR3 DNA: TGTGCCAGCACCCCCAGGGGTCGGGGCACTGAAGCTTTCTTT
CDR3 protein: CASTPRGRGTEAFF

clone size: NA
V gene: TRBV10-3
D gene: NA
J gene: TRBJ1-1
CDR3 DNA: TGTGCCATCCAGGAACAGGGAATGGGGGACACTGAAGCTTTCTTT
CDR3 protein: CAIQEQGMGDTEAFF

clone size: once
V gene: TRBV7-2
D gene: NA
J gene: TRBJ2-3
CDR3 DNA: TGTGCCAGCAGCTTGTCAGCCCCTAGCACAGATACGCAGTATTTT
CDR3 protein: CASSLSAPSTDTQYF

clone size: NA
V gene: TRBV27
D gene: NA
J gene: TRBJ2-1
CDR3 DNA: TGTGCCAGCAGTTTATGGACTGCTCCGACCTACAATGAGCAGTTCTTC
CDR3 protein: CASSLWTAPTYNEQFF

clone size: NA
V gene: TRBV5-5
D gene: NA
J gene: TRBJ2-6
CDR3 DNA: TGTGCCTCAAGCCCGCTAGCTGGGGCCAACGTCCTGACTTTC
CDR3 protein: CASSPLAGANVLTF

clone size: NA
V gene: TRBV4-1
D gene: TRBD1
J gene: TRBJ1-3
CDR3 DNA: TGCGCCAGCAGCCCGACAGGGGATGGAAACACCATATATTTT
CDR3 protein: CASSPTGDGNTIYF

clone size: NA
V gene: TRBV29-1
D gene: NA
J gene: TRBJ1-4
CDR3 DNA: TGCAGCGTTGACGCAGGGGCAACAGGGAAAGGTGAAAAACTGTTTTTT
CDR3 protein: CSVDAGATGKGEKLFF

clone size: NA
V gene: TRBV5-1
D gene: NA
J gene: TRBJ1-1
CDR3 DNA: TGCGCCAGCAGCTTGGATGGGAATAGGAACACTGAAGCTTTCTTT
CDR3 protein: CASSLDGNRNTEAFF

clone size: NA
V gene: TRBV28
D gene: NA
J gene: TRBJ1-2
CDR3 DNA: TGTGCCAGCAGTTTTTCAGGGGCCGGCTACACCTTC
CDR3 protein: CASSFSGAGYTF

clone size: NA
V gene: TRBV4-1
D gene: TRBD2
J gene: TRBJ2-3
CDR3 DNA: TGCGCCAGCAGCCAAGACGGGGGGGCATCTGATACGCAGTATTTT
CDR3 protein: CASSQDGGASDTQYF

clone size: NA
V gene: TRBV13
D gene: NA
J gene: TRBJ2-7
CDR3 DNA: TGTGCCAGCAGCTCTCCGACGGACCCCGGCGAGCAGTACTTC
CDR3 protein: CASSSPTDPGEQYF

clone size: NA
V gene: TRBV5-1
D gene: TRBD2
J gene: TRBJ2-1
CDR3 DNA: TGCGCCAGCAGCTCCAATCGGCTAGCGGAGGGCAATGAGCAGTTCTTC
CDR3 protein: CASSSNRLAEGNEQFF

clone size: NA
V gene: TRBV30
D gene: NA
J gene: TRBJ1-1
CDR3 DNA: TGTGCCTGGAGTGTACTGGGGGGCTCTGAAGCTTTCTTT
CDR3 protein: CAWSVLGGSEAFF

clone size: NA
V gene: TRBV7-6
D gene: NA
J gene: TRBJ2-3
CDR3 DNA: TGTGCCACCAGCAGCCTAGCGAGTAGCACAGATACGCAGTATTTT
CDR3 protein: CATSSLASSTDTQYF

clone size: few
V gene: TRBV5-1
D gene: NA
J gene: TRBJ1-3
CDR3 DNA: TGCGCCAGCAGCTTAAACTCTGGAAACACCATATATTTT
CDR3 protein: CASSLNSGNTIYF

clone size: NA
V gene: TRBV6-5
D gene: NA
J gene: TRBJ2-2
CDR3 DNA: TGTGCCAGCCGAAATTGGGGGTCGAACACCGGGGAGCTGTTTTTT
CDR3 protein: CASRNWGSNTGELFF

clone size: NA
V gene: TRBV7-2
D gene: TRBD2
J gene: TRBJ2-1
CDR3 DNA: TGTGCCAGCAGCCTCAGCGGGAGCAATGAGCAGTTCTTC
CDR3 protein: CASSLSGSNEQFF

clone size: NA
V gene: TRBV27
D gene: TRBD2
J gene: TRBJ2-1
CDR3 DNA: TGTGCCAGCAGTCCTGGGACTAGCGGGGTAGAGCAGTTCTTC
CDR3 protein: CASSPGTSGVEQFF

clone size: NA
V gene: TRBV7-6
D gene: TRBD2
J gene: TRBJ2-7
CDR3 DNA: TGTGCCAGCAGCCGGGGGGGCGGGTTCTCCTACGAGCAGTACTTC
CDR3 protein: CASSRGGGFSYEQYF

clone size: NA
V gene: TRBV5-4
D gene: TRBD2
J gene: TRBJ2-5
CDR3 DNA: TGTGCCAGCAGCCAACTAGCGGGGGTGCAAGAGACCCAGTACTTC
CDR3 protein: CASSQLAGVQETQYF

clone size: NA
V gene: TRBV5-5
D gene: NA
J gene: TRBJ1-4
CDR3 DNA: TGTGCCAGCAGCTGGGTGGGAGGGACGGCTAATGAAAAACTGTTTTTT
CDR3 protein: CASSWVGGTANEKLFF

clone size: few
V gene: TRBV6-5
D gene: TRBD1
J gene: TRBJ1-3
CDR3 DNA: TGTGCCAGTCGGGGACAGGGAAGAAACACCATATATTTT
CDR3 protein: CASRGQGRNTIYF

clone size: NA
V gene: TRBV7-8
D gene: NA
J gene: TRBJ1-5
CDR3 DNA: TGTGCCAGCAGCTTAGCGCTAGGGAACAATCAGCCCCAGCATTTT
CDR3 protein: CASSLALGNNQPQHF

clone size: NA
V gene: TRBV7-8
D gene: TRBD2
J gene: TRBJ2-2
CDR3 DNA: TGTGCCAGCAGGCGGACTAGCGGCAACACCGGGGAGCTGTTTTTT
CDR3 protein: CASRRTSGNTGELFF

clone size: NA
V gene: TRBV13
D gene: TRBD2
J gene: TRBJ2-2
CDR3 DNA: TGTGCCAGCAGCCGAATTACTAGCGGGGGGGGCACCGGGGAGCTGTTTTTT
CDR3 protein: CASSRITSGGGTGELFF

clone size: NA
V gene: TRBV27
D gene: NA
J gene: TRBJ2-7
CDR3 DNA: TGTGCCAGCAGTTTCTCACGACAATCCTACGAGCAGTACTTC
CDR3 protein: CASSFSRQSYEQYF

clone size: NA
V gene: TRBV27
D gene: NA
J gene: TRBJ2-5
CDR3 DNA: TGTGCCAGCAGCGATCAGAGAATAGAGACCCAGTACTTC
CDR3 protein: CASSDQRIETQYF

clone size: NA
V gene: TRBV5-4
D gene: TRBD1
J gene: TRBJ1-3
CDR3 DNA: TGTGCCAGCAGCATCGACAGGGTCCGACTGTGTTGGTTGAATGGAAACACCATATATTTT
CDR3 protein: CASSIDRVRLCWLNGNTIYF

clone size: NA
V gene: TRBV4-2
D gene: TRBD2
J gene: TRBJ2-1
CDR3 DNA: TGTGCCAGCAGCACACCGAGCGGGGGGGCCTACAATGAGCAGTTCTTC
CDR3 protein: CASSTPSGGAYNEQFF